This entry features one TCR beta chain sequence. Its antigen is not identified. A much larger clone lies a single base off, so this may be a read error. The record originates from a study of T cells in Graves' hyperthyroidism and ophthalmopathy. Background on the study: Once the initial diagnosis was made, peripheral blood was obtained before any treatment.

V trimming: 8 bases; J trimming: 3 bases; junction bases outside the gene matches: 10. The CDR3 sequence is 14 residues long. CDR1 MDHEN and CDR2 SYDVKM come from the germline V gene. If no ophthalmopathy progression occurred within 18 months, Graves' hyperthyroidism was stable. In making diagnoses, clinical symptoms, serum thyroxine and TRAb, thyroid ultrasound and orbital computed tomography were all used. Study-wide points: Clonotypes that were expanded in thyroid above 0.001 mostly appeared in blood too.

TCR beta CDR3 regions were amplified from RNA transcripts. A first-round RT-PCR of the TCR CDR3 used the HTBI primer set. Using its own MiXCR run on the multiplex PCR reads, TCRdb lists one record per CDR3 protein. This sample has 300,000 or so distinct CDR3 sequences; about 20% occur once, and the top ten carry about 49%. The sequence was obtained from a woman aged 50 to 60 with Graves' hyperthyroidism. Sequencing was done on a sample of blood. This chain joins TRBV28 and TRBJ2-7; the match to TRBD1 covers 7 bases. The CDR3 spells CASETGTVNYEQYF. CDR3 in DNA: TGTGCCAGCGAGACCGGGACAGTTAACTACGAGCAGTACTTC.